One sample yielded the 23 T cell receptor beta chains listed below, sequenced in a study of blood T cells in healthy people across ages. For the second PCR, which ran for about 7 to 12 cycles, a sample-barcoded 5' primer and a J-beta primer mix were used. Each CDR3 protein is one row after TCRdb ran MiXCR on the 5' RACE reads. The table shows over 1,200,000 distinct CDR3 sequences, with 45% to 70% occurring only once. Input material: blood. All receptors come from a man between 18 and 29 years old in good health.

This clonotype was observed a handful of times. The chain is built from TRBV4-1 and TRBJ1-2; D is unresolved. Trimming pared 1 base from V and 5 bases from J, leaving 8 bases between. CDR1 MGHRA and CDR2 YSYEKL come from the germline V gene. The CDR3 is 13 amino acids. In DNA form, the CDR3 reads TGCGCCAGCAGCCAAGGAGCCCTGTATGGCTACACCTTC. Its translation: CASSQGALYGYTF.

This clonotype was counted between two and nine times. J is TRBJ1-2 and V is TRBV27; 7 nucleotides line up with TRBD1. Germline V gene lookup returns CDR1 MNHEY and CDR2 SMNVEV (reference sequence). The trim removed 6 bases at V and 7 bases at J, leaving 17 bases unmatched. The CDR3 has 16 residues. The CDR3 sequence is CASSPRAGTASGGYTF. DNA for the CDR3: TGTGCCAGCAGCCCCCGCGCCGGGACAGCCTCGGGTGGCTACACCTTC.

This clonotype was seen only a few times. CDR3: CASKASGTSYEQYF. The CDR3 nucleotides read TGTGCCAGCAAGGCTAGCGGGACCTCCTACGAGCAGTACTTC. The V gene is TRBV27, the J gene TRBJ2-7; 9 nucleotides match TRBD2. CDR3 length equals 14 residues. The V and J ends lost 7 bases and 0 bases, in that order; junction bases with no gene match: 4. The germline CDR1 and CDR2 sequences are MNHEY and SMNVEV (reference sequence).

This clonotype was seen more than once but under ten times. The chain links TRBV20-1 to TRBJ2-1, with 8 nucleotides matching TRBD2. The germline V gene has CDR1 DFQATT and CDR2 SNEGSKA (reference sequence). V shed 3 bases, J shed 8 bases, and the junction held 3 bases outside the gene matches. CDR3 length: 12 amino acids. This CDR3 is CSASSGIDEQFF. Written as DNA, the CDR3 is TGCAGTGCTAGTAGCGGGATCGATGAGCAGTTCTTC.

This clonotype appeared a few times. The chain combines TRBV10-3 with TRBJ1-2; 9 bases fit TRBD1. The CDR3 runs to 11 residues. The germline V gene encodes CDR1 ENHRY and CDR2 SYGVKD. CDR3 region: CGTGTGSSYTF. The CDR3 region has the DNA TGTGGGACCGGGACAGGGAGTAGCTACACCTTC.

There are a few counts of this clonotype. V gene TRBV30 combines with J gene TRBJ2-1, with D maybe TRBD2 (5 bases). The CDR3 length is 12 residues. Germline V gene data show CDR1 as GTSNPN and CDR2 as SVGIG (reference sequence). Deletions cut 5 bases from V and 11 bases from J, with 16 bases between. The CDR3: CAWGGPLRQQFF. The CDR3 DNA sequence: TGTGCCTGGGGAGGACCCCTACGCCAGCAGTTCTTC.

The chain combines TRBV4-2 with TRBJ2-4, with D tentatively TRBD2 (5 bases). Germline V gives CDR1 LGHNA, CDR2 YNFKEQ. The CDR3 extends over 16 amino acids. Trimming shortened V by 6 bases and J by 1 base, and 16 bases separated the two germline ends. This chain's CDR3 is CASSPKEAVAKNIQYF. CDR3 coding DNA: TGTGCCAGCAGTCCCAAAGAAGCGGTGGCCAAAAACATTCAGTACTTC.

This chain connects TRBV27 to TRBJ2-2, with 9 bases lining up with TRBD1. This CDR3 comprises 16 residues. The V gene end was trimmed by 4 bases and the J gene end by 8 bases; junction bases not matched to a gene: 11. CDR1 MNHEY and CDR2 SMNVEV come from the germline V gene (reference sequence). The CDR3 region has the DNA TGTGCCAGCAGTTCTGAACAGGGGGCAAAGCGGGGGGAGCTGTTTTTT. Protein product: CASSSEQGAKRGELFF.

The chain is built from TRBV20-1 and TRBJ2-7, with 8 nucleotides matching TRBD2. Per the germline V gene, CDR1 is DFQATT and CDR2 is SNEGSKA (reference sequence). The CDR3 is 14 residues long. V lost 5 bases and J lost 4; bases outside the gene matches: 10. Written as DNA, the CDR3 is TGCAGTGCTCCCGATAGTTCGGGGGGGTACGAGCAGTACTTC. Amino acid sequence: CSAPDSSGGYEQYF.

This clonotype was seen only a few times. CDR3 sequence reads: CASSYPQAGTEAFF. CDR3 DNA: TGTGCCAGCAGTTACCCGCAAGCAGGCACTGAAGCTTTCTTT. The chain uses TRBV6-2 or TRBV6-3 and TRBJ1-1; D unresolved. Trimming left V 2 bases short and J 4 bases short, with 11 bases between. CDR1 is MNHEY, CDR2 SVGEGT, per germline. The CDR3 runs to 14 residues.

The table lists this clonotype with a few counts. This chain joins TRBV4-2 and TRBJ2-7, with TRBD1 matching over 9 bases. The germline gives CDR1 LGHNA, CDR2 YNFKEQ. CDR3 length equals 15 residues. V dropped 2 bases and J dropped 7; count of bases not matched to a gene: 9. In DNA, the CDR3 is TGTGCCAGCAGCCAATTCGGACAGGGGACAGGGGAGCAGTACTTC. The encoded protein is CASSQFGQGTGEQYF.

This clonotype was counted a few times. The CDR3 reads CSVMTDYYGYTF. Here the CDR3 DNA reads TGCAGCGTTATGACTGACTACTATGGCTACACCTTC. The J gene is TRBJ1-2, the V gene TRBV29-1; D gene uncertain. This CDR3 is built from 12 residues. From germline, CDR1 is SQVTM and CDR2 ANQGSEA. Trimming pared 5 bases from V and 3 bases from J, leaving 10 bases between. Together with reference TRBV29-1 and TRBJ1-2, the CDR3 gives the full variable domain: SAVISQKPSRDICQRGTSLTIQCQVDSQVTMMFWYRQQPGQSLTLIATANQGSEATYESGFVIDKFPISRPNLTFSTLTVSNMSPEDSSIYLCSVMTDYYGYTFGSGTRLTVV.

In this sample, this clonotype turned up a few times. The V gene is TRBV5-1, the J gene TRBJ2-7; 14 nucleotides match TRBD2. Per germline, CDR1 SGHRS and CDR2 YFSETQ. The CDR3 extends over 17 amino acids. Trimming cost V 4 bases and J 2 bases; bases outside gene matches: 8. This CDR3 is CASSQGTSGSSTYEQYF. CDR3 nucleotide sequence: TGCGCCAGCAGCCAAGGGACTAGCGGGAGTTCGACCTACGAGCAGTACTTC. The full variable domain, completed using reference TRBV5-1 and TRBJ2-7, is KAGVTQTPRYLIKTRGQQVTLSCSPISGHRSVSWYQQTPGQGLQFLFEYFSETQRNKGNFPGRFSGRQFSNSRSEMNVSTLELGDSALYLCASSQGTSGSSTYEQYFGPGTRLTVT.

The chain links TRBV20-1 to TRBJ1-4; D ambiguous. The V and J ends lost 0 bases and 4 bases respectively, with 9 bases between them. Germline lookup yields CDR1 DFQATT and CDR2 SNEGSKA (reference sequence). The CDR3 is 14 residues long. CDR3 nucleotide sequence: TGCAGTGCTAGAGATAGGACGGTTAATGAAAAACTGTTTTTT. Protein product: CSARDRTVNEKLFF.

The chain uses TRBV2 and TRBJ1-2; D is unclear. Germline CDR1 reads SNHLY; CDR2 reads FYNNEI. This CDR3 comprises 13 residues. V dropped 3 bases and J dropped 2 bases, with 7 bases sitting between them. CDR3 bases: TGTGCCAGCAGTGAGAACATGAACTATGGCTACACCTTC. Protein sequence: CASSENMNYGYTF.

In DNA form, the CDR3 reads TGTGCCAGCCGGGACAGGGTTCTAGAGACCCAGTACTTC. Protein product: CASRDRVLETQYF. This chain links TRBV6-6 with TRBJ2-5, with TRBD1 matching over 9 bases. Trimming cost V 8 bases and J 4 bases; bases outside gene matches: 5. This CDR3 spans 13 amino acids. Germline V CDR1 and CDR2: MNHNY, SVGAGI (reference sequence).

CDR3 sequence: CASRGLAGSTGELFF. The CDR3 region has the DNA TGTGCCAGCCGTGGACTAGCGGGATCCACCGGGGAGCTGTTTTTT. This chain joins TRBV6-2 or TRBV6-3 and TRBJ2-2, with TRBD2 matching over 12 bases. Per the germline V gene, CDR1 is MNHEY and CDR2 is SVGEGT. The length of the CDR3 is 15 residues. Trimming removed 8 bases from V and 4 bases from J; junction bases left unmatched: 5.

J is TRBJ1-3 and V is TRBV30; unclear D gene. CDR1 and CDR2 from the germline V gene are GTSNPN and SVGIG (reference sequence). Trimming left V 3 bases short and J 4 bases short, with 7 bases between. This CDR3 is built from 12 residues. The CDR3 region is CAWSPDGNTIYF. In DNA form, the CDR3 reads TGTGCCTGGAGCCCGGACGGAAACACCATATATTTT.

The rearrangement uses TRBV5-1 and TRBJ2-3, with a weak D call TRBD1 (6 bases). CDR1 is SGHRS and CDR2 is YFSETQ in the germline V gene. Trimming took off 4 bases at V and 3 bases at J, with 12 bases between the two ends. The CDR3 consists of 14 residues. The CDR3 DNA is TGCGCCAGCAGCCCTACGGACAGAACAGATACGCAGTATTTT. Protein sequence: CASSPTDRTDTQYF.

This clonotype turned up a few times. The gene calls are TRBV29-1 and TRBJ2-3, with D hard to call. The CDR3 is 11 residues long. Per the germline V gene, CDR1 is SQVTM and CDR2 is ANQGSEA. The ends were cut back, 5 bases at V and 2 bases at J, with 5 bases in the middle. The CDR3 region is CSVKNTDTQYF. CDR3 DNA sequence: TGCAGCGTTAAAAACACAGATACGCAGTATTTT.

The J gene is TRBJ2-7, the V gene TRBV28, with D perhaps TRBD1 or TRBD2 (5 bases each). This CDR3 region has 13 residues. Germline V gives CDR1 MDHEN, CDR2 SYDVKM. Trimming removed 5 bases from V and 6 bases from J, with 14 bases in between. The CDR3 coding sequence is TGTGCCAGCAGTCTCACCGGGACGGGCGAGCAGTACTTC. Its protein is CASSLTGTGEQYF.

The rearrangement links TRBV12-3 or TRBV12-4 to TRBJ2-3; D gene unclear. The CDR3 spans 13 residues. Trimming pared 6 bases from V and 2 bases from J, leaving 9 bases between. For the CDR3, the DNA is TGTGCCAGCAGCGCGTTCGTCACAGATACGCAGTATTTT. This translates into CASSAFVTDTQYF.

The chain combines TRBV7-2 with TRBJ1-1; D is possibly TRBD1 (6 bases). The CDR3 extends over 14 amino acids. Germline V gives CDR1 SGHTA, CDR2 FQGNSA. V shed 5 bases and J shed 0 bases, with 10 bases lying between them. The CDR3 DNA follows: TGTGCCAGCAGCAATGACAGGATGAACACTGAAGCTTTCTTT. It is translated as CASSNDRMNTEAFF.